Listed below are T cell receptor beta chains from one sample, sequenced in a study of T cell responses to AZD1222 COVID-19 vaccine. Sequenced by immunoSEQ multiplex PCR; TCRdb stores in-frame clones only, minus some. Here the sample spans approximately 110,000 clones, 88% being singletons. Sequenced material: peripheral blood, taken on day 0 of MenACWY control vaccination. All receptors come from an adult in good health. Each CDR3 is given with its conserved first and last residue. A D gene is named only where the DNA matches it firmly. Clone size is not always given. Where it is, it says once, few, many or a class for expanded clones.

V	D	J	size	DNA	CDR3
TRBV7-3	NA	TRBJ2-3	NA	TGTGCCAGCAGCCACGACCTCACAGATACGCAGTATTTT	CASSHDLTDTQYF
TRBV28	TRBD2	TRBJ2-1	NA	TGTGCCAGCAAGCGGGAGGGGGTCAATGAGCAGTTCTTC	CASKREGVNEQFF
TRBV11-2	NA	TRBJ2-1	once	TGTGCCAGCAGCTTAACGGGACAAGCCTACAATGAGCAGTTCTTC	CASSLTGQAYNEQFF
TRBV21-1	NA	TRBJ1-5	NA	TGTGGAGCGGTATTGAATCAGCCCCAGCATTTT	CGAVLNQPQHF
TRBV4-1	NA	TRBJ2-2	NA	TGCGCCAGCAGCCAGTCGAGGACATCCACCGGGGAGCTGTTTTTT	CASSQSRTSTGELFF
TRBV10-3	NA	TRBJ1-5	NA	TGTGCCATCGCAAGGGAAGAAGGTCAGCCCCAGCATTTT	CAIAREEGQPQHF
TRBV19	NA	TRBJ2-7	NA	TGTGCCAGTAGTTCCTCGAGCGCCTCCTACGAGCAGTACTTC	CASSSSSASYEQYF
TRBV7-2	NA	TRBJ2-7	NA	TGTGCCAGCAGCGGTCAGCCTAATACCTACGAGCAGTACTTC	CASSGQPNTYEQYF
TRBV5-3	TRBD1	TRBJ1-1	NA	TGTGCCAGACGGGGACAGGGCGCAGGGCAGGGTAGCACTGAAGCTTTCTTT	CARRGQGAGQGSTEAFF
TRBV19	TRBD1	TRBJ1-5	NA	TGTGCCAGTAGTGTACAGGGGGCTCAGCCCCAGCATTTT	CASSVQGAQPQHF
TRBV28	TRBD2	TRBJ2-1	NA	TGTGCCAGCAGTATCCGGGGGGGGCTGGGGTCCTACAATGAGCAGTTCTTC	CASSIRGGLGSYNEQFF
TRBV21-1	NA	TRBJ1-3	NA	TGTGCCAGCAGCAAAAGCGGAAAGATATGCTCTGGAAACACCATATATTTT	CASSKSGKICSGNTIYF
TRBV27	NA	TRBJ2-7	NA	TGTGCCAGCAGTTTATCCCCTATTTCGTTGGAGCAGTACTTC	CASSLSPISLEQYF
TRBV30	NA	TRBJ2-7	NA	TGTGCCTGGAGTATAATGGGCCACGAGCAGTACTTC	CAWSIMGHEQYF
TRBV7-9	NA	TRBJ1-4	NA	TGTGCCAGCAGCTTAGGACACTCCCTTGAAAAACTGTTTTTT	CASSLGHSLEKLFF
TRBV11-2	NA	TRBJ1-2	NA	TGTGCCAGCAGAATCCCCGGGAGAAACTATGGCTACACCTTC	CASRIPGRNYGYTF
TRBV9	TRBD1	TRBJ1-6	NA	TGTGCCAGCAGCGTAGCTTCCGGGACAGCTACCCTCCACTTT	CASSVASGTATLHF
TRBV7-9	TRBD1	TRBJ2-4	NA	TGTGCCAGCAGCTTCCCGACAGGGGGCGCCATTCAGTACTTC	CASSFPTGGAIQYF
TRBV9	NA	TRBJ1-3	NA	TGTGCCAGCAGCGTAGGCGCACTAAAGGCCTCTGGAAACACCATATATTTT	CASSVGALKASGNTIYF
TRBV9	NA	TRBJ1-1	NA	TGTGCCAGCAGCGTAGGGCAGGGCGTCAATACTGAAGCTTTCTTT	CASSVGQGVNTEAFF
TRBV5-4	TRBD1	TRBJ2-7	NA	TGTGCCAGCAGCTTTGAGACAGGGGCCTACGAGCAGTACTTC	CASSFETGAYEQYF
TRBV7-2	TRBD1	TRBJ1-2	NA	TGTGCCAGCAGCGAAGGACAGGGCTATGGCTACACCTTC	CASSEGQGYGYTF
TRBV15	NA	TRBJ1-1	NA	TGTGCCACCAGCAGAGAGGGCAGGGGTACACCGATTCCTTTCTTT	CATSREGRGTPIPFF
TRBV18	TRBD1	TRBJ1-2	NA	TGTGCCAGCTCACCAGGGACAGAGACCTATGGCTACACCTTC	CASSPGTETYGYTF
TRBV5-1	NA	TRBJ2-6	NA	TGCGCCAGCAGCTTGAGTGGTTCGGGTGGGGCCAACGTCCTGACTTTC	CASSLSGSGGANVLTF
TRBV5-6	TRBD2	TRBJ2-5	NA	TGTGCCAGCAGCGCAGCGGGGGGGCCTGGGGAGACCCAGTACTTC	CASSAAGGPGETQYF
TRBV29-1	NA	TRBJ1-5	NA	TGCAGCGTGGTGGGGCATCAGCCCCAGCATTTT	CSVVGHQPQHF
TRBV2	NA	TRBJ2-7	NA	TGTGCCAGCACACAGGACACCCTCGGGGAGCAGTACTTC	CASTQDTLGEQYF
TRBV6-5	TRBD2	TRBJ2-1	once	TGTGCCAGCTTGGGACTAGCGGGGGGCGGGGAGCAGTTCTTC	CASLGLAGGGEQFF
TRBV5-1	NA	TRBJ2-3	once	TGCGCCAGCAGCACCCTATCTGAGGTTACGCAGTATTTT	CASSTLSEVTQYF
TRBV10-3	TRBD1	TRBJ1-1	NA	TGTGCCATCAGTCGACAGGGATTGGGTGACACTGAAGCTTTCTTT	CAISRQGLGDTEAFF
TRBV28	TRBD2	TRBJ2-2	NA	TGTGCCAGCCGTCCAGCGGGAGCGTCCGGGGAGCTGTTTTTT	CASRPAGASGELFF
TRBV28	NA	TRBJ1-3	NA	TGTGCCAGCAGCCGTCCGGGTCTTCTCGGAGGAAACACCATATATTTT	CASSRPGLLGGNTIYF
TRBV28	NA	TRBJ2-7	NA	TGTGCCAGTAGCCGCTCGTTAGACGAGCAGTACTTC	CASSRSLDEQYF
TRBV27	NA	TRBJ1-6	NA	TGTGCCAGCAGTTTGGGGTTACAAGGACGAAATTCACCCCTCCACTTT	CASSLGLQGRNSPLHF
TRBV15	NA	TRBJ1-1	NA	TGTGCCACCAGCAGATTCGGACGGATTGAAGCTTTCTTT	CATSRFGRIEAFF
TRBV7-3	NA	TRBJ1-3	NA	TGTGCCAGCAGCTTAGTCGGGCAGGGTCTTGGAAACACCATATATTTT	CASSLVGQGLGNTIYF
TRBV28	NA	TRBJ1-2	once	TGTGCCAGCAGAGACAGGCTCATGGGCTATGGCTACACCTTC	CASRDRLMGYGYTF
TRBV28	NA	TRBJ1-1	NA	TGTGCAGTAGGACAAACCTGGGACCGGAGTGAAGCTTTCTTT	CAVGQTWDRSEAFF
TRBV19	NA	TRBJ1-5	NA	TGTGCCAGTAGTATAGGGCTCCCACTCGGCAATCAGCCCCAGCATTTT	CASSIGLPLGNQPQHF
TRBV3-1/TRBV3-2	NA	TRBJ1-2	NA	TGTGCCAGCAGCCAAGAAGGGGTTGGCTATGGCTACACCTTC	CASSQEGVGYGYTF
TRBV4-1	NA	TRBJ2-2	NA	TGCGCCAGCAGCCCCCAGCAGAGGGCAGTTCACACCGGGGAGCTGTTTTTT	CASSPQQRAVHTGELFF
TRBV9	NA	TRBJ1-3	NA	TGTGCCAGCAGCGCAGGTGGAACCTCTGGAAACACCATATATTTT	CASSAGGTSGNTIYF
TRBV10-3	TRBD1	TRBJ1-6	NA	TGTGCCATCAGCGCACAGGGGGCATCCCCCCTCCACTTT	CAISAQGASPLHF